This TCR beta chain was observed in a study of neurological immune-mediated disorders (dated by TCRdb to the late 2010s). Notes on the research overall: Among the approximately 34 multiple sclerosis patients, about 31 had relapsing-remitting MS and 3 had secondary progressive MS. Peripheral blood TCR-beta repertoires from HTLV-I-associated myelopathy (HAM/TSP) patients, multiple sclerosis patients and healthy controls were compared by UMI-based sequencing. Longitudinal samples, technical triplicates and paired sorted CD4+ and CD8+ T-cell subsets, alongside PBMC samples, were included among the roughly 98 TCR-beta libraries. The cohort included approximately 70 subjects: about 15 with HAM/TSP, around 35 with multiple sclerosis, and 20 healthy controls. The study at large found these results: No clinical or MRI features were associated with the MS cluster, and the authors said that larger cohorts are needed. No identical CDR3 amino acid sequences were found to be shared among expanded clones across subjects, suggesting that TCR-beta repertoires were private in all groups. TCR clonal expansion was highest in HAM/TSP patients and lowest in MS patients, with MS patients falling below even healthy controls. In a phylogenetic analysis, the repertoires of 18 out of 34 MS patients fell into a single cluster of related CDR3 sequences, pointing to a possible signature at the repertoire level.

This clonotype was seen many times. What this receptor recognizes is not known. Within one base of it there is no much larger clone, and no base qualities were kept. For unsorted PBMC libraries, 2 million PBMCs were used after storage in RNAlater at -80 degrees C until RNA extraction. Multiple sclerosis patients were enrolled in a US clinical protocol under which disease progression was evaluated by magnetic resonance imaging. Peripheral blood underwent Ficoll-Hypaque density gradient centrifugation to isolate PBMCs, which were then cryopreserved in liquid nitrogen. cDNA was synthesized by template-switch 5'RACE using a primer with a 10-nucleotide random unique molecular identifier that tagged each TCR transcript. Each sequencing run produced over 200 million TCR-beta sequences covering 15-18 subjects. Total RNA was extracted with the RNeasy kit. The KAPA Real-time Library Amplification kit was used to amplify TCR-beta VDJ regions with primers targeting the TCR constant region and the 5'RACE anchor. Sample indexes and Illumina adaptors were added in a first PCR, and a second PCR then increased library yield. After Ampure bead purification, the TCR product of roughly 650 bp was size-selected on a 2% E-gel SizeSelection system. Before pooling, library quality was checked on a Bioanalyzer, concentration was measured with Qubit, and libraries were quantified with the Kapa Library Quantification kit. An Illumina HiSeq 2500 sequenced the libraries paired-end 2 x 150 bp. To increase sequence diversity, about 25-30% phiX was spiked into each library pool. For the original study's pipeline: The quality-filtered reads were processed with the UMI-based MiGEC pipeline, whose error correction step removed more than 90% of the raw TCR sequences. IMGT germline references were used for alignment of VDJ genes, and clonotypes were defined by a unique CDR3 amino acid sequence together with V-J genes. Clonal expansion, Shannon diversity and CDR3 relatedness (CalcPairwiseDistances, ClusterSamples) were evaluated with VDJtools, and phylogenetic trees were built with CLCbio workbench. Expanded clones were defined as having at least 8 unique UMIs, based on coefficient-of-variation modelling across technical triplicates. The public reads were run again by TCRdb, first through fastp at Q25 and then through MiXCR, and only productive beta chains were kept. Rows matching on CDR3 protein sequence are summarized as one entry with the most common DNA and genes. TCRdb assigned the V and J calls; the authors' analysis was not used. Here the sample has tens of thousands of distinct CDR3 sequences; about 5.2% occur a single time. Less than 2.5% of the sample is held by the ten biggest clonotypes.

CDR1 and CDR2, looked up from the germline V gene (reference sequence), are DFQATT and SNEGSKA. Cut back by 2 bases and 7 bases, the V and J ends lie 18 bases apart. Reading from cysteine to phenylalanine, the CDR3 counts 15 amino acids. CDR3 DNA is the only sequence kept; it has 45 bases, read in frame from the first base. In this chain, TRBV20-1 is recombined with TRBJ1-5; a tentative D match to TRBD1 spans 6 bases. The sequenced sample was PBMCs. The receptor was isolated from a woman aged 25 to 39 with multiple sclerosis. The bases are TGCAGTGCTAGATACGCAGGGGCGAGGGACCAGCCCCAGCATTTT. This is translated as CSARYAGARDQPQHF.